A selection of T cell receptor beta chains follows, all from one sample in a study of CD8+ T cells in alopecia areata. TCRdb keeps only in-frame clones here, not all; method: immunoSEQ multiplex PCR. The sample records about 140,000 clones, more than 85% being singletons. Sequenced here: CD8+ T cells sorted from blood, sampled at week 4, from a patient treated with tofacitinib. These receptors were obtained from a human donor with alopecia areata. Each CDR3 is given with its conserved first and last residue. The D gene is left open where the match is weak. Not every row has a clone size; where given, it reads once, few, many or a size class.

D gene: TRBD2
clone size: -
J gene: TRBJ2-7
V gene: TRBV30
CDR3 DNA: TGTGCCTGGGGGACTAGCGGGGGAACCTACGAGCAGTACTTC
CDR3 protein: CAWGTSGGTYEQYF

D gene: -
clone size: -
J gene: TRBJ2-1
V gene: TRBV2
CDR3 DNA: TGTGCCAGCATGCAAGATCGTGAGTTCTTC
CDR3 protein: CASMQDREFF

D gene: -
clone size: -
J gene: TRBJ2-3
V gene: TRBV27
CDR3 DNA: TGTGCCAGCAGTTTAAGCACAGATACGCAGTATTTT
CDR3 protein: CASSLSTDTQYF

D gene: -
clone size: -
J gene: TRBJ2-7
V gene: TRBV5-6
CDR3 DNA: TGTGCCAGCAGCTTGGCGGGGGACGGGGGTTACGAGCAGTACTTC
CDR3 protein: CASSLAGDGGYEQYF

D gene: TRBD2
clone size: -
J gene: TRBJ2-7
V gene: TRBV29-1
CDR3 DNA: TGCAGCGTCGGGGGGGAAGGCTACGAGCAGTACTTC
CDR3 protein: CSVGGEGYEQYF

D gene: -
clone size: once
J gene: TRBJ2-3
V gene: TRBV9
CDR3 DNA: TGTGCCAGCAGCCCGAGACAGAGCACAGATACGCAGTATTTT
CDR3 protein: CASSPRQSTDTQYF

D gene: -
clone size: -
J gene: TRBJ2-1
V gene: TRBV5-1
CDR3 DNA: TGCGCCAGCAGCCCCGGACAGTACAATGAGCAGTTCTTC
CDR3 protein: CASSPGQYNEQFF

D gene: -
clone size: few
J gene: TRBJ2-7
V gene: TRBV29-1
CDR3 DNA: TGCAGCGTTGACAAGGGGTCCTACGAGCAGTACTTC
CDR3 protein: CSVDKGSYEQYF

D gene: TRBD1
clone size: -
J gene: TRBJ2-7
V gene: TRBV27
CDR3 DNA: TGTGCCAGCAGTTACCGGGACAGTCAAGACGAGCAGTACTTC
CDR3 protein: CASSYRDSQDEQYF

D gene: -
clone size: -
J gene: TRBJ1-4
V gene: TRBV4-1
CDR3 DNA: TGCGCCAGCAGCCAAGATGAGGTCAGAGGTGGAGAAAAACTGTTTTTT
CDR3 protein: CASSQDEVRGGEKLFF

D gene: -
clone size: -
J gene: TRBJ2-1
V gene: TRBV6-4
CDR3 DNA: TGTGCCAGCAGTGACTCGAATGGCCTAAGAGTGGTCTTC
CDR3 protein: CASSDSNGLRVVF

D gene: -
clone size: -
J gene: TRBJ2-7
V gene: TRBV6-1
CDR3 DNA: TGTGCCAGCAGTCCTGCCTACGAGCAGTACTTC
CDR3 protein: CASSPAYEQYF

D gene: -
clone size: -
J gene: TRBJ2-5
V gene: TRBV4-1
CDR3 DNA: TGCGCCAGCAGCCAGAGTGGATTACCCCGGGACTTCCAAGAGACCCAGTACTTC
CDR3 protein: CASSQSGLPRDFQETQYF

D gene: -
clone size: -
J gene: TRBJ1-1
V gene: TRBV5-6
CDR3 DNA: TGTGCCAGCAGCTTGCAGAGCACTGAAGCTTTCTTT
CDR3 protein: CASSLQSTEAFF

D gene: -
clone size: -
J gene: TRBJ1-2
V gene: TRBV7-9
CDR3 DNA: TGTGCCACCCTAGGTTATGGCTACACCTTC
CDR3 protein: CATLGYGYTF

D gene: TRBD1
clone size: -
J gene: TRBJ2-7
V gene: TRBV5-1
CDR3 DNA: TGCGCCAGCAGCTCCGCAGGGGGCTCCTACGAGCAGTACTTC
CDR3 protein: CASSSAGGSYEQYF

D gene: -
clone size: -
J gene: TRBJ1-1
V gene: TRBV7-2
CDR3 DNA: TGTGCCAGCAGCTTAATAACTGAAGCTTTCTTT
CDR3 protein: CASSLITEAFF